This T cell receptor beta chain was sequenced in a study of T cells in Graves' hyperthyroidism and ophthalmopathy. Patients between 18 and 65 years old had hyperthyroidism, newly diagnosed and lasting under 2 months. Diagnosis relied on clinical symptoms, serum thyroxine and TRAb, thyroid ultrasound and orbital computed tomography. Researchers amplified the TCR beta CDR3 regions from RNA transcripts. An initial round of RT-PCR targeting the TCR CDR3 relied on the HTBI primer set. One entry per CDR3 protein, called by TCRdb with MiXCR from the multiplex PCR reads. The sample lists a few hundred thousand distinct CDR3 sequences; roughly 15% were seen once. This clonotype was observed many times. Trimming cost V 6 bases and J 11 bases; bases outside gene matches: 16. The CDR3 runs 15 residues. Germline values: CDR1 DFQATT, CDR2 SNEGSKA (reference sequence).

The chain joins TRBV20-1 to TRBJ1-6; 7 bases are shared with TRBD1. The sequenced sample consisted of blood. This clonotype originated in a woman aged 45 to 65 with Graves' hyperthyroidism that later progressed to Graves' ophthalmopathy. CDR3 nucleotides: TGCAGTGCAACCCTAGGGGGCAGGGAATGGGCACCCCTCCACTTT. Translated, it gives CSATLGGREWAPLHF.